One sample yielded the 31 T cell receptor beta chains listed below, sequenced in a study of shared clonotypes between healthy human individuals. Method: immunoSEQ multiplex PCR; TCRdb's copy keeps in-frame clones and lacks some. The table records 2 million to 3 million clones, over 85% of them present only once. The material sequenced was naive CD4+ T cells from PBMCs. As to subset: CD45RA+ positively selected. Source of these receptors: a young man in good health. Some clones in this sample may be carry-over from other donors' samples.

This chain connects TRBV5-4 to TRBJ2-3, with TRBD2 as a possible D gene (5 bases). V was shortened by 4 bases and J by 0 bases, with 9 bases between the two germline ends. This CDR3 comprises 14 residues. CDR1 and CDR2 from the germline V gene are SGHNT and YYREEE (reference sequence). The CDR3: CASSVGGSTDTQYF. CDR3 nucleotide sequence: TGTGCCAGCAGCGTTGGAGGCAGCACAGATACGCAGTATTTT. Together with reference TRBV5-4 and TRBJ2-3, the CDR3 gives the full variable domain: ETGVTQSPTHLIKTRGQQVTLRCSSQSGHNTVSWYQQALGQGPQFIFQYYREEENGRGNFPPRFSGLQFPNYSSELNVNALELDDSALYLCASSVGGSTDTQYFGPGTRLTVL.

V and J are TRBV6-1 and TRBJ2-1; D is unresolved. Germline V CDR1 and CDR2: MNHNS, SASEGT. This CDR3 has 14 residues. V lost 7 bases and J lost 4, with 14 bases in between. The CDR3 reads CASTPRHAYNEQFF. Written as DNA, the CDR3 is TGTGCCAGCACCCCGAGGCACGCTTACAATGAGCAGTTCTTC.

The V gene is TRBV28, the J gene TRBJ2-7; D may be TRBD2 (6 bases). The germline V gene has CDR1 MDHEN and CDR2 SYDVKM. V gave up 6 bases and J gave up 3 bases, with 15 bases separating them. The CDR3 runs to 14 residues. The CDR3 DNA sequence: TGTGCCAGCAGCCTGCAGGGAGGCTACTACGAGCAGTACTTC. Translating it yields CASSLQGGYYEQYF. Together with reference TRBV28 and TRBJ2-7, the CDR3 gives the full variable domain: DVKVTQSSRYLVKRTGEKVFLECVQDMDHENMFWYRQDPGLGLRLIYFSYDVKMKEKGDIPEGYSVSREKKERFSLILESASTNQTSMYLCASSLQGGYYEQYFGPGTRLTVT.

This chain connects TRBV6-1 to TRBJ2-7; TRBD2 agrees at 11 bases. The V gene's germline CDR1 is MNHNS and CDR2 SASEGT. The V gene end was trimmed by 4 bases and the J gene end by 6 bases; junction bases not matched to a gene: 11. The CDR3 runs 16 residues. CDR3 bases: TGTGCCAGCAGTGCCTATTTAGCGGGAGGGCCCGGCGAGCAGTACTTC. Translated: CASSAYLAGGPGEQYF.

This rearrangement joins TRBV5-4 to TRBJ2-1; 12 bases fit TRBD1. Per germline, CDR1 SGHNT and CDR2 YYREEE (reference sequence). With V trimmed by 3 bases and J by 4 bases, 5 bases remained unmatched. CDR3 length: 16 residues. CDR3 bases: TGTGCCAGCAGCTCTCCGGGACAGGGGGCTTACAATGAGCAGTTCTTC. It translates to CASSSPGQGAYNEQFF.

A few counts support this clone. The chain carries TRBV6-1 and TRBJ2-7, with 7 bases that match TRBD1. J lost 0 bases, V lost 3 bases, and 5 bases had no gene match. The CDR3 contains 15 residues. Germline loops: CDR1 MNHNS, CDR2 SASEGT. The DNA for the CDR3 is TGTGCCAGCAGTGATAAGGGACAGTTCTCCTACGAGCAGTACTTC. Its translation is CASSDKGQFSYEQYF.

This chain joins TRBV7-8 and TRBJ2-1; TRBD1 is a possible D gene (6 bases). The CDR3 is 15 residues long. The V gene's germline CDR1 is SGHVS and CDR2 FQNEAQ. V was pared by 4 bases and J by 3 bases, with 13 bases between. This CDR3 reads CASSSLGGVYNEQFF. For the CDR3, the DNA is TGTGCCAGCAGCTCCTTAGGGGGTGTCTACAATGAGCAGTTCTTC.

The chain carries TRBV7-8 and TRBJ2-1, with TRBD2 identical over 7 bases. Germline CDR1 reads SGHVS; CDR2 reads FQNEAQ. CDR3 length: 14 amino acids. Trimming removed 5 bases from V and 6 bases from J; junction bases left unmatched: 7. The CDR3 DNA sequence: TGTGCCAGCAGCCCGGGAGGAAAAGCCAATGAGCAGTTCTTC. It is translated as CASSPGGKANEQFF. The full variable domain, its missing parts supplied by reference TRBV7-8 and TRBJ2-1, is GAGVSQSPRYKVAKRGQDVALRCDPISGHVSLFWYQQALGQGPEFLTYFQNEAQLDKSGLPSDRFFAERPEGSVSTLKIQRTQQEDSAVYLCASSPGGKANEQFFGPGTRLTVL.

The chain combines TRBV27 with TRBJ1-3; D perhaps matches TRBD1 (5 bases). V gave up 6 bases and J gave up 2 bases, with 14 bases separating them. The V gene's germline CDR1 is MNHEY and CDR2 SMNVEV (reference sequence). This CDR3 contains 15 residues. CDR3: CASRPVGGPGNTIYF. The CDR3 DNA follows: TGTGCCAGCAGACCAGTCGGGGGACCTGGAAACACCATATATTTT.

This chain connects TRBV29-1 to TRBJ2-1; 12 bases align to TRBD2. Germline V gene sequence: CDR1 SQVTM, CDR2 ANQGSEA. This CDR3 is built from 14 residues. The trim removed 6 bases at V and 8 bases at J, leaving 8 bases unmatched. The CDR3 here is CSVPTSGSWDEQFF. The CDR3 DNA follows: TGCAGCGTCCCGACTAGCGGGAGTTGGGATGAGCAGTTCTTC.

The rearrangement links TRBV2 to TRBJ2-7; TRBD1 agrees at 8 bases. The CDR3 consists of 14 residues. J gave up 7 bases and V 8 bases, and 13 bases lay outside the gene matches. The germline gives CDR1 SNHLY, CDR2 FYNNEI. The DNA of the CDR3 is TGTGCCAGCGTGCGACAGGGGCGGGTGGGAGAGCAGTACTTC. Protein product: CASVRQGRVGEQYF.

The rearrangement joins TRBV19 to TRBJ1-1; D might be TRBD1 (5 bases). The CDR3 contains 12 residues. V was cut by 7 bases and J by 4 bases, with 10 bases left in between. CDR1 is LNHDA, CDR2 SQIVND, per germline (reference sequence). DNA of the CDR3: TGTGCCAGTACCTATGACAGCACTGAAGCTTTCTTT. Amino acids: CASTYDSTEAFF.

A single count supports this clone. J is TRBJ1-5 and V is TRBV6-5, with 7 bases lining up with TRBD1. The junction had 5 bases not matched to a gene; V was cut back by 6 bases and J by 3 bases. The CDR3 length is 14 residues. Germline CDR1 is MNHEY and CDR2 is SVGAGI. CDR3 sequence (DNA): TGTGCCAGCAGAACACAGGGGATCAATCAGCCCCAGCATTTT. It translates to CASRTQGINQPQHF.

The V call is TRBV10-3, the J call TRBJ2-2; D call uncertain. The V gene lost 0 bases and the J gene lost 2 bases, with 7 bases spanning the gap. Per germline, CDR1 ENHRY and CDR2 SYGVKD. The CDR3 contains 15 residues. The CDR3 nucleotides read TGTGCCATCAGTGAGTCGAATAGAAACACCGGGGAGCTGTTTTTT. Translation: CAISESNRNTGELFF.

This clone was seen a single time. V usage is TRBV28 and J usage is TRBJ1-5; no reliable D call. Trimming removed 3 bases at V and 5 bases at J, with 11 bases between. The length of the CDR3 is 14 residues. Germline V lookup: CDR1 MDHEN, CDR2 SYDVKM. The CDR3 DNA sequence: TGTGCCAGCAGTTTTGTACAGCAGTATCAGCCCCAGCATTTT. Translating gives CASSFVQQYQPQHF.

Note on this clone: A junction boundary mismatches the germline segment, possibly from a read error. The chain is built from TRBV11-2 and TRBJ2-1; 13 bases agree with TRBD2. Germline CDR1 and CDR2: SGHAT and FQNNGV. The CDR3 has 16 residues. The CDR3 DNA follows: TGTGCCAGCAGTTTAGACTTACTAGCGGGAGGGGATGAGCAGTTCTTC. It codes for CASSLDLLAGGDEQFF.

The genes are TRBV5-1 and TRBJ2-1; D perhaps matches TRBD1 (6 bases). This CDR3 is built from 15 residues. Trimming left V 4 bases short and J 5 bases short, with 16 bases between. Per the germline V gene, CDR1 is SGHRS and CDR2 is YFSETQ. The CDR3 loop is CASSTGQRANNEQFF. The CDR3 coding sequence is TGCGCCAGCAGCACCGGACAGAGGGCCAACAATGAGCAGTTCTTC.

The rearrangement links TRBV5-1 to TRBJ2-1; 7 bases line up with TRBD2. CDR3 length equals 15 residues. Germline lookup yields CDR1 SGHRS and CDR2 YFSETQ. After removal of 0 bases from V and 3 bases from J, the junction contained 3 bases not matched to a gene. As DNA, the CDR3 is TGCGCCAGCAGCTTGGGCGGGACTAACTACAATGAGCAGTTCTTC. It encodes CASSLGGTNYNEQFF.

The CDR3 sequence: CASSSPGAGEKLFF. In DNA form, the CDR3 reads TGCGCCAGCAGCTCCCCGGGGGCGGGTGAAAAACTGTTTTTT. This rearrangement joins TRBV5-1 to TRBJ1-4; weak D call: TRBD1 (6 bases). Trimming cost V 3 bases and J 7 bases, with 13 bases left between them. The CDR3 is 14 residues long. Germline lookup yields CDR1 SGHRS and CDR2 YFSETQ.

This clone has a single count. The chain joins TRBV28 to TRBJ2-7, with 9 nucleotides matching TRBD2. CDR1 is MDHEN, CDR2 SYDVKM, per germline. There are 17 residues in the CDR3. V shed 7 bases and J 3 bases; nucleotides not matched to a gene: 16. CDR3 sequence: CASTGWVLAGANYEQYF. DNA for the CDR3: TGTGCCAGCACCGGATGGGTACTAGCGGGCGCCAACTACGAGCAGTACTTC.

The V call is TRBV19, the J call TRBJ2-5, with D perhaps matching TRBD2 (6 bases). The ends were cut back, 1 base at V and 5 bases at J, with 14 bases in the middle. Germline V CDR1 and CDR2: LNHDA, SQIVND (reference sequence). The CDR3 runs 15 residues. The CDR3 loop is CASSIGGPGVETQYF. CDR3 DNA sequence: TGTGCCAGTAGTATAGGTGGGCCGGGGGTGGAGACCCAGTACTTC.

The CDR3 DNA follows: TGTGCCAGCTCCTCGGGAGGGCCCTTCGGAGAGCAGTTCTTC. Translating gives CASSSGGPFGEQFF. J is TRBJ2-1 and V is TRBV6-5; 8 bases map to TRBD2. Losses at the gene ends were 8 bases for V and 10 bases for J; bases not matched to a gene: 13. The CDR3 loop spans 14 amino acids. Germline V gives CDR1 MNHEY, CDR2 SVGAGI.

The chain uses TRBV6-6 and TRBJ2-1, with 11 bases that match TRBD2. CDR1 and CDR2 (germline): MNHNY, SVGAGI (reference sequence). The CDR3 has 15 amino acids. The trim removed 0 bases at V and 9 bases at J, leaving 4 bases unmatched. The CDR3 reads CASSYSSGRAVEQFF. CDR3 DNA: TGTGCCAGCAGTTACTCTAGCGGGAGGGCCGTTGAGCAGTTCTTC.

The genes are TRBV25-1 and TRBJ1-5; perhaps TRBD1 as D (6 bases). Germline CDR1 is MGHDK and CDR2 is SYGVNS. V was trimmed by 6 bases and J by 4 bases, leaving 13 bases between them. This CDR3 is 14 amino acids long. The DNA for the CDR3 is TGTGCCAGCAGGCAGACAGGCCGGAATCAGCCCCAGCATTTT. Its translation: CASRQTGRNQPQHF. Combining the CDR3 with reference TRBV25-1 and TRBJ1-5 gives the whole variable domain EADIYQTPRYLVIGTGKKITLECSQTMGHDKMYWYQQDPGMELHLIHYSYGVNSTEKGDLSSESTVSRIRTEHFPLTLESARPSHTSQYLCASRQTGRNQPQHFGDGTRLSIL.

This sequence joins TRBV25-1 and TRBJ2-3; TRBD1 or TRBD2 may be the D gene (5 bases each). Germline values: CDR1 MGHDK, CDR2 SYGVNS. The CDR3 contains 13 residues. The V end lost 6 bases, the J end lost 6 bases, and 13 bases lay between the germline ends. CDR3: CASSPGTLDTQYF. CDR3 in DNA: TGTGCCAGCAGCCCAGGGACCCTGGATACGCAGTATTTT.

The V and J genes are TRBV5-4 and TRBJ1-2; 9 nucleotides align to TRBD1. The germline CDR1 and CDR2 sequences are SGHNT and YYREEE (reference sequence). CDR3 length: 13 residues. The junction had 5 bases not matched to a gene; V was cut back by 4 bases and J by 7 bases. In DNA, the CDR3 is TGTGCCAGCAGCCTACAGGGGGCCGCTGGCTACACCTTC. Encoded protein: CASSLQGAAGYTF.

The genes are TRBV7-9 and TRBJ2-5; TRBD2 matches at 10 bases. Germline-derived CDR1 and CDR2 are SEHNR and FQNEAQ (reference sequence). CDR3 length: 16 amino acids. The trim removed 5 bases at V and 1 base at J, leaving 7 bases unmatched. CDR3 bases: TGTGCCAGCAGCCCAGGACTAGCGGAGACCCAAGAGACCCAGTACTTC. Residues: CASSPGLAETQETQYF.

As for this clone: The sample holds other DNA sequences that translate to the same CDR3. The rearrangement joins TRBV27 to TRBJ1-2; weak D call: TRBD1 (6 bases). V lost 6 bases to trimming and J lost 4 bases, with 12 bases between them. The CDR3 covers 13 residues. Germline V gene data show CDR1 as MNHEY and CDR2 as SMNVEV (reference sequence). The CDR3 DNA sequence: TGTGCCAGCAGCTGGCGAGGGGGCTATGGCTACACCTTC. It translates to CASSWRGGYGYTF.

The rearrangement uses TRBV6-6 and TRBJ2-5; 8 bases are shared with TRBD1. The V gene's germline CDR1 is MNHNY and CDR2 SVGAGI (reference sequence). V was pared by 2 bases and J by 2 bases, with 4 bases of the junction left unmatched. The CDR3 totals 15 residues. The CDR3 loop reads CASSYGQGHQETQYF. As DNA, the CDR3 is TGTGCCAGCAGTTACGGACAGGGCCATCAAGAGACCCAGTACTTC.

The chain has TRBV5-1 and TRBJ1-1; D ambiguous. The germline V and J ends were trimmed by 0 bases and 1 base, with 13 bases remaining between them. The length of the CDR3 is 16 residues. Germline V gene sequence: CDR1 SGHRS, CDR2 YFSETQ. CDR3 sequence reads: CASSLAGLGPNTEAFF. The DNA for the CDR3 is TGCGCCAGCAGCTTGGCGGGATTGGGCCCGAACACTGAAGCTTTCTTT.

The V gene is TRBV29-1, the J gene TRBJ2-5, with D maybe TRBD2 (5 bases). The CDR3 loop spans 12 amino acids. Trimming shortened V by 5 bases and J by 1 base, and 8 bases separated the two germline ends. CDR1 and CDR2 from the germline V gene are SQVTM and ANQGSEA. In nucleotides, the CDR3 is TGCAGCGTTCCCAGCGGCCAAGAGACCCAGTACTTC. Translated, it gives CSVPSGQETQYF.